Here is one T cell receptor beta chain with its context. The data stem from a study of shared T cell receptors in the human thymus. The data were produced by immunoSEQ multiplex PCR, yet TCRdb's version contains in-frame clones alone and is incomplete. The sample shows 600,000 or so clones, roughly 86% of them seen only once. This sample was also put to use in a study of human thymus T cells. From that second work: Donor material was obtained from healthy Finnish infants undergoing corrective surgery for congenital heart defects. The source of the thymus tissue was resections taken during corrective heart surgery. Thymic and blood repertoires seemed to favor certain V and J genes. Related work found strong thymic repertoire overlap between unrelated individuals.

The source of this sequence is a boy less than two years old with a congenital heart defect. Sequences were obtained from thymocytes.

CDR3 protein: CATLTPLGQGPYEQYF. As DNA, the CDR3 is TGCGCCACCCTAACCCCCTTAGGACAGGGGCCCTACGAGCAGTACTTC. This rearrangement joins TRBV10-2 to TRBJ2-7; 9 bases agree with TRBD1. The CDR3 consists of 16 residues. Germline V lookup: CDR1 WSHSY, CDR2 SAAADI. V shed 10 bases and J 2 bases; nucleotides not matched to a gene: 15.